This TCR beta chain is from a study of immune evolution from preneoplasia to lung adenocarcinoma. A word on this clone: The antigen remains undetermined.

Using immunoSEQ multiplex PCR, the repertoire was profiled, and TCRdb retains in-frame clones only, with some absent. The profile shows thousands of clones, just under 80% of them singletons. V was cut by 2 bases and J by 2 bases, with 7 bases left in between. The CDR3 is 13 residues long. CDR1 MNHEY and CDR2 SMNVEV come from the germline V gene (reference sequence). Whole-study results and caveats: Later-stage lesions seemingly showed higher T cell density and diversity than normal lung. From normal lung to invasive adenocarcinoma, top clone frequencies appeared to decrease.

This chain uses TRBV27 with TRBJ2-7, with unresolved D. The receptor comes from a person aged 55 to 79 with lung adenocarcinoma. What was sequenced was FFPE adjacent normal lung tissue. Here the CDR3 reads CASSLATAYEQYF. The CDR3 bases are TGTGCCAGCAGTTTAGCGACCGCCTACGAGCAGTACTTC.